This TCR beta chain was sequenced in a study of T cell responses to AZD1222 COVID-19 vaccine. Points from the study as a whole: At baseline, just 6 or 7 AZD1222 recipients tested seropositive.

The method was immunoSEQ multiplex PCR; TCRdb's version includes in-frame clones alone and lacks a portion of them. The sample consists of around 100,000 clones, approximately 87% of them appearing once. As for this clone: Its antigen is not known.

V dropped 9 bases and J dropped 7 bases, with 13 bases sitting between them. This CDR3 comprises 12 residues. Source: peripheral blood, taken on day 0 of AZD1222 vaccination. The sequence came from an adult in good health. The V gene is TRBV5-3, the J gene TRBJ2-2; D may be TRBD2 (6 bases). TRBV5-3 counts as an open reading frame of uncertain function. CDR3 loop: CAIKLAGGELFF. The CDR3 nucleotides read TGTGCCATTAAACTAGCAGGCGGGGAGCTGTTTTTT.